One sample yielded the 22 T cell receptor beta chains listed below, sequenced in a study of memory CD4+ T cells and cytomegalovirus serostatus. Single viable CD3+CD4+CD8-CD45RO+ cells were sorted as the memory CD4+ T cells. TCRdb's copy holds only in-frame clones and misses some; the assay was immunoSEQ multiplex PCR. The sample shows 25,000 to 30,000 clones, under 85% of them seen only once. Sample: memory CD4+ T cells from blood. The receptor source for this set is an adult in good health and CMV-seronegative.

This chain links TRBV4-1 with TRBJ2-5, with D tentatively TRBD1 (5 bases). The germline CDR1 and CDR2 sequences are MGHRA and YSYEKL. The V gene lost 3 bases and the J gene lost 2 bases, with 10 bases spanning the gap. The CDR3 runs to 14 residues. The CDR3 region has the DNA TGCGCCAGCAGCCAGCTGGGGCTACAAGAGACCCAGTACTTC. Protein: CASSQLGLQETQYF.

This rearrangement joins TRBV18 to TRBJ1-2; no reliable D call. Germline loops: CDR1 KGHSH, CDR2 LQKENI. The CDR3 covers 14 residues. The V gene lost 2 bases and the J gene lost 4 bases, with 11 bases spanning the gap. The CDR3 coding sequence is TGTGCCAGCTCACCAGGATCAGAATTCTATGGCTACACCTTC. It encodes CASSPGSEFYGYTF.

This clone was recorded a few times. CDR3 nucleotide sequence: TGTGCCAGCAGCTCCCTAAACAGCTACGAGCAGTACTTC. Its translation: CASSSLNSYEQYF. The J gene is TRBJ2-7, the V gene TRBV7-9; D gene uncertain. Germline CDR1 reads SEHNR; CDR2 reads FQNEAQ (reference sequence). V was cut by 4 bases and J by 3 bases, with 10 bases left in between. This CDR3 region has 13 residues.

This clone has just a few counts. This rearrangement joins TRBV27 to TRBJ1-1; D gene uncertain. CDR1 and CDR2 from the germline V gene are MNHEY and SMNVEV (reference sequence). Trimming took off 1 base at V and 5 bases at J, with 20 bases between the two ends. The CDR3 loop spans 17 amino acids. The CDR3, as DNA: TGTGCCAGCAGTTTATTGGGAGAAACCGCCCGAAGGACTGAAGCTTTCTTT. Translation: CASSLLGETARRTEAFF.

The rearrangement uses TRBV7-2 and TRBJ2-1; D gene ambiguous. The CDR3 is 14 residues long. Germline values: CDR1 SGHTA, CDR2 FQGNSA. Between the trimmed V and J ends, which lost 2 bases and 7 bases, there was a span of 12 bases. The CDR3 coding sequence is TGTGCCAGCAGCTTACTAGTTGCAGTAAATGAGCAGTTCTTC. Translating it yields CASSLLVAVNEQFF.

The chain joins TRBV6-5 to TRBJ1-1, with TRBD1 as a possible D gene (5 bases). Trimming cost V 2 bases and J 0 bases, with 10 bases left between them. In germline, CDR1 is MNHEY, CDR2 SVGAGI. The CDR3 totals 15 residues. In DNA, the CDR3 is TGTGCCAGCAGTTACGCGGGGACGGTGAACACTGAAGCTTTCTTT. This translates into CASSYAGTVNTEAFF.

The V call is TRBV18, the J call TRBJ2-6; tentative D call: TRBD1 (5 bases). The CDR3 runs 15 residues. Germline V lookup: CDR1 KGHSH, CDR2 LQKENI. The germline V and J ends were trimmed by 5 bases and 2 bases, with 10 bases remaining between them. CDR3 sequence: CASSTTVAGANVLTF. The CDR3 DNA reads as TGTGCCAGCTCAACGACAGTGGCTGGGGCCAACGTCCTGACTTTC. Full variable domain (missing parts from reference TRBV18 and TRBJ2-6): NAGVMQNPRHLVRRRGQEARLRCSPMKGHSHVYWYRQLPEEGLKFMVYLQKENIIDESGMPKERFSAEFPKEGPSILRIQQVVRGDSAAYFCASSTTVAGANVLTFGAGSRLTVL.

This chain connects TRBV27 to TRBJ2-1; 8 bases match TRBD2. Germline CDR1 reads MNHEY; CDR2 reads SMNVEV (reference sequence). V lost 3 bases, J lost 0 bases, and 7 bases stayed unmatched. This CDR3 region has 17 residues. The CDR3 nucleotides read TGTGCCAGCAGTTTGTTTAGCGGGGCCTACTCCTACAATGAGCAGTTCTTC. It is translated as CASSLFSGAYSYNEQFF.

This clone was counted only a few times. CDR3: CASSDGSYGYTF. For the CDR3, the DNA is TGCGCCAGCAGTGACGGATCCTATGGCTACACCTTC. The chain carries TRBV10-1 and TRBJ1-2; D remains ambiguous. Trimming stripped 3 bases from V and 4 bases from J, with 6 bases between. The CDR3 loop spans 12 amino acids. CDR1 WNHNN and CDR2 SYGVQD come from the germline V gene (reference sequence).

V is TRBV7-2 and J is TRBJ1-1, with TRBD1 matching over 11 bases. V lost 5 bases and J lost 4; bases outside the gene matches: 6. Germline loops: CDR1 SGHTA, CDR2 FQGNSA. CDR3 length: 15 residues. CDR3 sequence: CASSPRTGGPTEAFF. CDR3 bases: TGTGCCAGCAGCCCCCGGACAGGGGGCCCCACTGAAGCTTTCTTT. Looking up the rest from reference TRBV7-2 and TRBJ1-1 gives the full variable domain: GAGVSQSPSNKVTEKGKDVELRCDPISGHTALYWYRQSLGQGLEFLIYFQGNSAPDKSGLPSDRFSAERTGGSVSTLTIQRTQQEDSAVYLCASSPRTGGPTEAFFGQGTRLTVV.

This clone is a singleton in its sample. CDR3 DNA sequence: TGTGCCAGCAGCTTGTACGGCACGGGGCAAACCGGGGAGCTGTTTTTT. Protein sequence: CASSLYGTGQTGELFF. The rearrangement uses TRBV5-6 and TRBJ2-2; D assignment may be TRBD1 or TRBD2 (5 bases each). Per germline, CDR1 SGHDT and CDR2 YYEEEE. The CDR3 sequence is 16 residues long. V was pared by 1 base and J by 5 bases, with 15 bases between.

The rearrangement uses TRBV5-1 and TRBJ2-7, with D possibly matching TRBD1 (5 bases). This CDR3 region has 14 residues. V was clipped by 0 bases and J by 6 bases, with 13 bases between them. CDR1 and CDR2 (germline): SGHRS, YFSETQ. CDR3 DNA sequence: TGCGCCAGCAGCTTGGTTTTGGGGCCTGGCGAGCAGTACTTC. Residues: CASSLVLGPGEQYF.

This chain uses TRBV27 with TRBJ2-6; D is ambiguous. The CDR3 is 14 residues long. Trimming pared 4 bases from V and 3 bases from J, leaving 7 bases between. CDR1 and CDR2 (germline): MNHEY, SMNVEV (reference sequence). This CDR3 reads CASSSLFGANVLTF. The CDR3 DNA follows: TGTGCCAGCAGTTCTCTATTTGGGGCCAACGTCCTGACTTTC. The full variable domain, completed using reference TRBV27 and TRBJ2-6, is EAQVTQNPRYLITVTGKKLTVTCSQNMNHEYMSWYRQDPGLGLRQIYYSMNVEVTDKGDVPEGYKVSRKEKRNFPLILESPSPNQTSLYFCASSSLFGANVLTFGAGSRLTVL.

This clone is a singleton in its sample. This chain links TRBV10-2 with TRBJ2-2; D may be TRBD2 (7 bases). Germline lookup yields CDR1 WSHSY and CDR2 SAAADI. V lost 0 bases and J 4 bases, leaving 18 bases between the germline ends. CDR3 size: 18 residues. The CDR3 is CASSESAYVGGPTGELFF. CDR3 nucleotides: TGCGCCAGCAGTGAGTCAGCGTATGTGGGGGGGCCCACCGGGGAGCTGTTTTTT.

J is TRBJ1-4 and V is TRBV27; D not certain. CDR1 is MNHEY, CDR2 SMNVEV, per germline (reference sequence). This CDR3 has 12 amino acids. V was cut by 0 bases and J by 13 bases, with 9 bases left in between. The CDR3 nucleotides read TGTGCCAGCAGTTTATCGGGCGGGAGACTGTTTTTT. Protein product: CASSLSGGRLFF. The whole variable domain, remainder taken from reference TRBV27 and TRBJ1-4, is EAQVTQNPRYLITVTGKKLTVTCSQNMNHEYMSWYRQDPGLGLRQIYYSMNVEVTDKGDVPEGYKVSRKEKRNFPLILESPSPNQTSLYFCASSLSGGRLFFGSGTQLSVL.

The sample holds one count of this clone. J is TRBJ2-5 and V is TRBV29-1; D unresolved. The CDR3 is 13 amino acids. CDR1 and CDR2 (germline): SQVTM, ANQGSEA. V was shortened by 4 bases and J by 2 bases, with 11 bases between the two germline ends. The DNA for the CDR3 is TGCAGCGTTGCTGGGCAGATACAAGAGACCCAGTACTTC. Residues: CSVAGQIQETQYF. Complete variable domain (other parts from reference TRBV29-1 and TRBJ2-5): SAVISQKPSRDICQRGTSLTIQCQVDSQVTMMFWYRQQPGQSLTLIATANQGSEATYESGFVIDKFPISRPNLTFSTLTVSNMSPEDSSIYLCSVAGQIQETQYFGPGTRLLVL.

V and J are TRBV23-1 and TRBJ1-1; D possibly corresponds to TRBD1 (5 bases). TRBV23-1 is an ORF for which the function is uncertain. V was clipped by 0 bases and J by 0 bases, with 26 bases between them. CDR3 length: 21 amino acids. CDR3 DNA: TGCGCCAGCAGTCAATCGCGGCAGGGTGCCGTACGGCGGGTTATGAACACTGAAGCTTTCTTT. Translated, it gives CASSQSRQGAVRRVMNTEAFF.

The chain couples TRBV28 to TRBJ1-2; D is ambiguous. The CDR3 runs to 14 residues. Germline lookup yields CDR1 MDHEN and CDR2 SYDVKM. V dropped 8 bases and J dropped 5 bases, with 18 bases sitting between them. CDR3 nucleotides: TGTGCCAGCTGGGATGCGGCTGGTAAGTATGGCTACACCTTC. Translating it yields CASWDAAGKYGYTF.

This chain joins TRBV15 and TRBJ1-6; D remains unclear. Germline CDR1 reads LNHNV; CDR2 reads YYDKDF (reference sequence). The CDR3 loop spans 12 amino acids. The V end was cut by 4 bases, the J end by 8 bases, with 6 bases between. CDR3 DNA sequence: TGTGCCACCAGCACAAGGGATTCACCCCTCCACTTT. Translating gives CATSTRDSPLHF.

The V gene is TRBV6-5, the J gene TRBJ1-6, with a weak D call TRBD1 (6 bases). V dropped 6 bases and J dropped 5 bases, with 14 bases sitting between them. This CDR3 is built from 15 residues. Per germline, CDR1 MNHEY and CDR2 SVGAGI. DNA of the CDR3: TGTGCCAGCAGCTCCGGACAGCAAAATAATTCACCCCTCCACTTT. Protein product: CASSSGQQNNSPLHF.

V gene TRBV19 combines with J gene TRBJ1-1; a weak D match, TRBD1 (6 bases). Germline assignment: CDR1 LNHDA and CDR2 SQIVND (reference sequence). CDR3 length equals 13 residues. Trimming shortened V by 5 bases and J by 8 bases, and 15 bases separated the two germline ends. The chain's CDR3 is CASSSPGVSEAFF. The DNA of the CDR3 is TGTGCCAGTAGTTCACCAGGGGTATCCGAAGCTTTCTTT.

This clone was observed a few times. Its ends do not fully match the called genes, so a read error is possible. This chain connects TRBV7-7 to TRBJ2-3, with 7 bases lining up with TRBD2. The CDR3 consists of 14 residues. Germline V gene data show CDR1 as SSHAT and CDR2 as FNYEAQ (reference sequence). Written as DNA, the CDR3 is TGTGCTAGCAGCTTAACCGGGGGGAGGGATACGCAGTATTTT. Translation: CASSLTGGRDTQYF.